This section outlines one T cell receptor beta chain sequence together with its context. Sequencing was performed with immunoSEQ multiplex PCR; in TCRdb, only in-frame clones are kept and a portion is missing. The data show about 99,000 clones, about 96% seen once. Trimming took 4 bases from V and 3 from J, leaving 9 bases between them. The germline V gene has CDR1 MNHEY and CDR2 SMNVEV (reference sequence). This CDR3 comprises 13 residues. The data are from a study of technical replicates of blood from a few donors. The sequence came from a human donor in good health. The V gene is TRBV27, the J gene TRBJ1-1, with a tentative D call TRBD1 (5 bases). Specimen: T cells isolated from PBMCs. The CDR3: CASSSGGYTEAFF. In DNA form, the CDR3 reads TGTGCCAGCAGTTCTGGGGGGTACACTGAAGCTTTCTTT.